The present T cell receptor (beta chain) was sequenced within a study of blood T cell repertoires in COVID-19. Original analysis: How many nucleated cells were present was estimated from reference gene primer amplification. Here immunoSEQ multiplex PCR was the method, and the copy in TCRdb shows in-frame clones only, minus some. V and J calls and clone size follow that table, whereas D and trimming were derived from the DNA. This table holds 450,000 or so clones, roughly 87% found once. Germline CDR1 reads KGHSH; CDR2 reads LQKENI. The V and J ends lost 5 bases and 0 bases respectively, with 12 bases between them. The length of the CDR3 is 15 residues.

The chain employs TRBV18 and TRBJ2-3; tentatively, D is TRBD2 (5 bases). The sample was peripheral blood. This sequence was found in a young man with COVID-19, enrolled during active disease. This CDR3 is CASSSSRGSTDTQYF. The CDR3 region has the DNA TGTGCCAGCTCATCGTCCCGGGGAAGCACAGATACGCAGTATTTT.